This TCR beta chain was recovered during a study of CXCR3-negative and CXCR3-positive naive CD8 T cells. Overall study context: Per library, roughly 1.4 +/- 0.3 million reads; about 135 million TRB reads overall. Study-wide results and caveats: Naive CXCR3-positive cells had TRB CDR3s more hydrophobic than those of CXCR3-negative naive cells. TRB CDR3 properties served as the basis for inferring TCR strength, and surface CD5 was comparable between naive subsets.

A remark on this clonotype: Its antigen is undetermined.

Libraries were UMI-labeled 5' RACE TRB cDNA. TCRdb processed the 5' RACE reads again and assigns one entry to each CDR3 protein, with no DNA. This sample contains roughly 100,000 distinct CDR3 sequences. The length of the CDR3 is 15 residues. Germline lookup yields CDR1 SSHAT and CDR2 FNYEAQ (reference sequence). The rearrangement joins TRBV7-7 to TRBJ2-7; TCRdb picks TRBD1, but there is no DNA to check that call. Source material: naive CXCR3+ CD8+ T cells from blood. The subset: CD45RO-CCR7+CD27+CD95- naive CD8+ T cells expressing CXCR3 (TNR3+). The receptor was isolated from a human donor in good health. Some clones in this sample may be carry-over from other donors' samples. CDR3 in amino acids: CASSYRYSPSYEQYF.